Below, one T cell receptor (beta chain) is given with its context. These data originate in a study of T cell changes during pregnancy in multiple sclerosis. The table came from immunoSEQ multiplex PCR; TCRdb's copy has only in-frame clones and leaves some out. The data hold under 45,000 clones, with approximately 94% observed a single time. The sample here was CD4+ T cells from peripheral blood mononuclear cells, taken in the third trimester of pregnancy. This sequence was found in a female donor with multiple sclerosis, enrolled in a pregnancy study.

For the CDR3, the DNA is TGTGCCAGTAGGTGGTCAGATGAGGACTTCTACGAGCAGTACTTC. Translating it yields CASRWSDEDFYEQYF. The chain joins TRBV19 to TRBJ2-7; D possibly corresponds to TRBD2 (5 bases). The V end lost 6 bases, the J end lost 3 bases, and 18 bases lay between the germline ends. Germline CDR1 and CDR2: LNHDA and SQIVND (reference sequence). CDR3 length: 15 amino acids.